The T cell receptor (beta chain) described here comes from a study of T cell responses to AZD1222 COVID-19 vaccine. In the case of this clone: Its antigen is unidentified.

Study-wide results and limits: Repertoires in all cases were sampled only once the peak T cell response had passed. The study found vaccine-associated CD4 TCRs spanning spike, dominant at 160-218 and 743-854.

The V end lost 0 bases, the J end lost 1 base, and 18 bases lay between the germline ends. The germline gives CDR1 GTSNPN, CDR2 SVGIG (reference sequence). The CDR3 has 17 amino acids. The table came from immunoSEQ multiplex PCR; TCRdb's copy has only in-frame clones and leaves some out. The sample holds roughly 100,000 clones, roughly nine tenths seen once. This sample comprised peripheral blood, obtained on day 0 of AZD1222 vaccination. The genes are TRBV30 and TRBJ2-5; D is perhaps TRBD1 (6 bases). The receptor's source is an adult in good health. Written as DNA, the CDR3 is TGTGCCTGGAGTGTACGGACAGATATTTATTTCCAAGAGACCCAGTACTTC. Its protein is CAWSVRTDIYFQETQYF.